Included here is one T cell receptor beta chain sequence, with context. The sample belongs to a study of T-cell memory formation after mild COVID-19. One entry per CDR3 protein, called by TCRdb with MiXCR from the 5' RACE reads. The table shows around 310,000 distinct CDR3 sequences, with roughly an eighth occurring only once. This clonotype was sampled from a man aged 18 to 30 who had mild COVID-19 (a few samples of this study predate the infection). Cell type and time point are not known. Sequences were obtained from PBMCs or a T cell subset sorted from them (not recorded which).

CDR3 sequence (DNA): TGTGCCAGCAGTGGGCAGGGGCCTGAGCAGTTCTTC. This encodes CASSGQGPEQFF. The rearrangement joins TRBV6-5 to TRBJ2-1; TRBD1 is a possible D gene (6 bases). This CDR3 region has 12 residues. Trimming shortened V by 5 bases and J by 9 bases, and 11 bases separated the two germline ends. Germline loops: CDR1 MNHEY, CDR2 SVGAGI.